The clone carrying this TCR beta chain was seen more than once but under ten times. Looked up from germline, CDR1 is SGHAT and CDR2 is FQNNGV. This CDR3 contains 16 residues. Trimming at V came to 0 bases and at J to 3 bases, leaving 5 bases not matched to a gene. The sample originates from a study of blood T cell repertoires in COVID-19. Whole-study context: There were acute and convalescent COVID-19 samples, and they came from the United States, Italy and Spain.

The table came from immunoSEQ multiplex PCR; TCRdb's copy has only in-frame clones and leaves some out. The sample lists 150,000 to 200,000 clones, around 74% occurring once. This receptor was taken from a woman aged 80 or over with acute or convalescent COVID-19. The sequenced material came from peripheral blood. The V and J genes are TRBV11-2 and TRBJ2-1; TRBD1 matches at 7 bases. CDR3 loop: CASSLELGGVYNEQFF. The DNA for the CDR3 is TGTGCCAGCAGCTTAGAATTAGGGGGCGTCTACAATGAGCAGTTCTTC. Looking up the rest from reference TRBV11-2 and TRBJ2-1 gives the full variable domain: EAGVAQSPRYKIIEKRQSVAFWCNPISGHATLYWYQQILGQGPKLLIQFQNNGVVDDSQLPKDRFSAERLKGVDSTLKIQPAKLEDSAVYLCASSLELGGVYNEQFFGPGTRLTVL.